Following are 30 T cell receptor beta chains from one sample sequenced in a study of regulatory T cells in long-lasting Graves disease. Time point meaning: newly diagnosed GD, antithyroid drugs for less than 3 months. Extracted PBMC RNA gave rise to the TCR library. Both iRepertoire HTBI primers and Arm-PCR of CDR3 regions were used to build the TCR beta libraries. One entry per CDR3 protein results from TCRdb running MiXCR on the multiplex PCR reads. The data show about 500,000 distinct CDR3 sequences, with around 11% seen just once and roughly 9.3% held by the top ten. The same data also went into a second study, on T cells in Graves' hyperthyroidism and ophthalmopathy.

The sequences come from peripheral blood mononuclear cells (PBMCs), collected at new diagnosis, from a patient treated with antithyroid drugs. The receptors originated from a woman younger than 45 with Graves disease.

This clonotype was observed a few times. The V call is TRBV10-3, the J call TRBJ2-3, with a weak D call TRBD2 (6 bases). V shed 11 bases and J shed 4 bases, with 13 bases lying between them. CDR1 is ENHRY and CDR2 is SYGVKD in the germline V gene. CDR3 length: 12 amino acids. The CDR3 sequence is CASRGSSDTQYF. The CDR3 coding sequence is TGTGCCTCCCGGGGGAGTTCAGATACGCAGTATTTT.

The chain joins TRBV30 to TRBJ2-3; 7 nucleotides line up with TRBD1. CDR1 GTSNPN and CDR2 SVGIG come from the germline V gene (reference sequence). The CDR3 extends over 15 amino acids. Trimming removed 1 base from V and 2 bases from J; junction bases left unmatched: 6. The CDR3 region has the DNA TGTGCCTGGAGTGCAGGGACAGTTTACACAGATACGCAGTATTTT. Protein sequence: CAWSAGTVYTDTQYF.

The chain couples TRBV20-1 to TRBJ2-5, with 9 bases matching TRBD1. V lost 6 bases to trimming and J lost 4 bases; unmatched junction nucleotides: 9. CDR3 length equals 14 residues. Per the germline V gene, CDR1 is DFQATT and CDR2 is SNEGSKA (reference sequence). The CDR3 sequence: CSAPLTGGLETQYF. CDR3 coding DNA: TGCAGTGCCCCATTGACAGGGGGTTTAGAGACCCAGTACTTC.

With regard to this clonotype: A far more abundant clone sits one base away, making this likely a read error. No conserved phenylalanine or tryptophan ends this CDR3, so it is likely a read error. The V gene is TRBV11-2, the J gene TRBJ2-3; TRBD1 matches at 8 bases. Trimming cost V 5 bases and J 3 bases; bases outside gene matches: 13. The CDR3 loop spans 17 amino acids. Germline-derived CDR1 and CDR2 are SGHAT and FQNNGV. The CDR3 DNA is TGTGCCAGCAGCCCTCACCAGGGGGCACTAAGGACAGATACGCAGTATCTT. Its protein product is CASSPHQGALRTDTQYL.

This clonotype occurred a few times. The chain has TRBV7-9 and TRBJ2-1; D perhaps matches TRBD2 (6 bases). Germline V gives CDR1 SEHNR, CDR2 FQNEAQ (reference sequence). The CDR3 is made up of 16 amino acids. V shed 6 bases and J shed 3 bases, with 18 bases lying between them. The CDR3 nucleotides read TGTGCCAGCAGTAATTCTCTTAGCGGTTACTACAATGAGCAGTTCTTC. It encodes CASSNSLSGYYNEQFF.

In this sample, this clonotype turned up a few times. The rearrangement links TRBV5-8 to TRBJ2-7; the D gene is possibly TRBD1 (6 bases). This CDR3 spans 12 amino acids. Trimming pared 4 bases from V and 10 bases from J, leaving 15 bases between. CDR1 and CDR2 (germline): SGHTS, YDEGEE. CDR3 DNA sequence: TGTGCCAGCAGCCGGACAGTTCGCCAACAGTACTTC. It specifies CASSRTVRQQYF.

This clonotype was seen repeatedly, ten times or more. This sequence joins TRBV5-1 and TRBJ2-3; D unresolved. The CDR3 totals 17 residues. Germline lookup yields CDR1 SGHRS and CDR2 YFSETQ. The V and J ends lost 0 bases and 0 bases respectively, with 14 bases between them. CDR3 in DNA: TGCGCCAGCAGCTTGGACCTCACCCTCAGTAGCACAGATACGCAGTATTTT. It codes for CASSLDLTLSSTDTQYF.

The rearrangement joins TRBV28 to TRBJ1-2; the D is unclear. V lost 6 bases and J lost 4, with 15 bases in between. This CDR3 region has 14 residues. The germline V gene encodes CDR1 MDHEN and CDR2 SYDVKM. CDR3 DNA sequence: TGTGCCAGCAGATCAGAGTTTACTCGCTATGGCTACACCTTC. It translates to CASRSEFTRYGYTF.

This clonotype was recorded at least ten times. The CDR3 loop is CASSVNVQGAGGTEAFF. DNA for the CDR3: TGTGCCAGCAGCGTAAATGTACAGGGGGCTGGCGGTACTGAAGCTTTCTTT. J is TRBJ1-1 and V is TRBV9; 9 bases line up with TRBD1. Germline V gives CDR1 SGDLS, CDR2 YYNGEE. There are 17 residues in the CDR3. Trimming cost V 1 base and J 5 bases; bases outside gene matches: 12.

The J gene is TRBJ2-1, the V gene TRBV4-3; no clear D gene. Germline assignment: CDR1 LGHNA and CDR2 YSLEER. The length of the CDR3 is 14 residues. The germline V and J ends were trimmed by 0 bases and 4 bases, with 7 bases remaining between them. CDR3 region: CASSQEDGYNEQFF. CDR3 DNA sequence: TGCGCCAGCAGCCAAGAGGACGGTTACAATGAGCAGTTCTTC.

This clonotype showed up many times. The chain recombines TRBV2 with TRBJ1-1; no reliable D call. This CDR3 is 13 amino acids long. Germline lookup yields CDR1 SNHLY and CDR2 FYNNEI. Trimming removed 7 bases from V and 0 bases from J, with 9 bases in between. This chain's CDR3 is CASTRTVNTEAFF. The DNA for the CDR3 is TGTGCCAGCACCCGAACGGTGAACACTGAAGCTTTCTTT.

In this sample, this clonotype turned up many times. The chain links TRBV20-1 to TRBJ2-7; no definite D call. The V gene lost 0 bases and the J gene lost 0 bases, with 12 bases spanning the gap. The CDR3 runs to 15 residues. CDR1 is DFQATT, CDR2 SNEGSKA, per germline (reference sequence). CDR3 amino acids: CSARDGTPYSYEQYF. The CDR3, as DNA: TGCAGTGCTAGAGATGGAACACCATACTCCTACGAGCAGTACTTC.

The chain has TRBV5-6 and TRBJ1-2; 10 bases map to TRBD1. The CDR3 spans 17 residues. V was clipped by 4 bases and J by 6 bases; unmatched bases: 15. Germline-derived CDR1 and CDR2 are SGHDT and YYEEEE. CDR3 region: CASSQTSSETGGDGYTF. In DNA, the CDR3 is TGTGCCAGCAGCCAGACATCGTCCGAGACAGGGGGCGATGGCTACACCTTC.

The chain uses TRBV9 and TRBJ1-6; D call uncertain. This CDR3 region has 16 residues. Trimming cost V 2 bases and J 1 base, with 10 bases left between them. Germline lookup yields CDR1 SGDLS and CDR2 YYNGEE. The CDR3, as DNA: TGTGCCAGCAGCGTGACAAGTGGTTCCTATAATTCACCCCTCCACTTT. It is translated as CASSVTSGSYNSPLHF.

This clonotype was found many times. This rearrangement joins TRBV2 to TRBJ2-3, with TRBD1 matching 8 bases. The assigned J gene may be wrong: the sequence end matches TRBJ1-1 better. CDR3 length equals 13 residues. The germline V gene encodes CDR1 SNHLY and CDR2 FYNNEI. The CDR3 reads CASRDRGSSEAFF. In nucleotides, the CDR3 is TGTGCCAGCAGAGACAGGGGCTCCAGTGAAGCTTTCTTT.

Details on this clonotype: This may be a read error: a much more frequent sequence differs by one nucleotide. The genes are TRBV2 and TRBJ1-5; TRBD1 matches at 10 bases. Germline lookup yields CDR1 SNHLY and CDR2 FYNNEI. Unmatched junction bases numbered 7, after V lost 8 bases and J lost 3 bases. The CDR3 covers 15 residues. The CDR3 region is CASVGDRGNNQPQHF. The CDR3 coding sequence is TGTGCCAGCGTGGGGGACAGGGGTAACAATCAGCCCCAGCATTTT.

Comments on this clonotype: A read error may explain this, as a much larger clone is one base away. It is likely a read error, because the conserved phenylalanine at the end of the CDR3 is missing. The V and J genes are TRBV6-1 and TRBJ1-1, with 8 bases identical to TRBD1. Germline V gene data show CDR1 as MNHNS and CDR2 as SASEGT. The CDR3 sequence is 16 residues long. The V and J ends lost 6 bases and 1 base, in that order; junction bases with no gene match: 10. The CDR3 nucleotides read TGTGCCAGCAGACTTCGACAGGGGTCTCCGAACACTGAAGCTTTCCTT. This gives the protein CASRLRQGSPNTEAFL.

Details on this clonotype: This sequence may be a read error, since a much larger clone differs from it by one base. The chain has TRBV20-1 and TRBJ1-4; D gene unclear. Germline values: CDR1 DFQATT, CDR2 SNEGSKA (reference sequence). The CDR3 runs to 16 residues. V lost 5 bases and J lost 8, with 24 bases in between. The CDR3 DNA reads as TGCAGTGCTCGGGAGGGAGGAAGCGCCTACGGAGAAAAACTGTTTTTT. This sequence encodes CSAREGGSAYGEKLFF.

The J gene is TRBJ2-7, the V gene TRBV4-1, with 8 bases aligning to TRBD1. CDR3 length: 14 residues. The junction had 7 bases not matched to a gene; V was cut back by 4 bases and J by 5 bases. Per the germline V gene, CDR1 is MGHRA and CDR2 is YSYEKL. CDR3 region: CASSRQDREDEQYF. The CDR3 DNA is TGCGCCAGCAGCCGGCAGGACAGGGAGGACGAGCAGTACTTC.

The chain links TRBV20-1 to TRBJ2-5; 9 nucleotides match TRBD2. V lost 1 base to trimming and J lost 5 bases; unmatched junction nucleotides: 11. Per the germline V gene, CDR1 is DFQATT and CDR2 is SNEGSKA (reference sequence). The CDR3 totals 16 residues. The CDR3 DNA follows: TGCAGTGCTAGAGGGGGTAGCGGGAGCGGTATGGAGACCCAGTACTTC. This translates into CSARGGSGSGMETQYF.

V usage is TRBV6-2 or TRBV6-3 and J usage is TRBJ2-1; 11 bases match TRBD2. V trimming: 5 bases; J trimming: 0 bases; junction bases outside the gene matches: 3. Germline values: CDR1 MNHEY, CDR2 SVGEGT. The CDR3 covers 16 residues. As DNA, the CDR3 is TGTGCCAGCAGTGATAGCGGGAGGGGCTCCTACAATGAGCAGTTCTTC. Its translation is CASSDSGRGSYNEQFF.

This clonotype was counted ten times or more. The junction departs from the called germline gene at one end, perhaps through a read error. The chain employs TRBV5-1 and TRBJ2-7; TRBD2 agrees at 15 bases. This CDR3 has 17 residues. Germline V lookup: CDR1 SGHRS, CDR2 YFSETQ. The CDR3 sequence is CASSPRTSGRASHEQYF. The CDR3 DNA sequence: TGCGCCAGCAGCCCCCGGACTAGCGGGAGGGCCTCCCACGAGCAGTACTTC.

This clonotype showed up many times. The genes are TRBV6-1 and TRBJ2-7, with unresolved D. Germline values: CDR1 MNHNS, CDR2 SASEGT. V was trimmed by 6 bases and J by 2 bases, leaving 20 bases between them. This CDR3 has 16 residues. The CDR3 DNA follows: TGTGCCAGCAGCAATGGGATCCCTGCAGGTCCCTACGAGCAGTACTTC. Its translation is CASSNGIPAGPYEQYF.

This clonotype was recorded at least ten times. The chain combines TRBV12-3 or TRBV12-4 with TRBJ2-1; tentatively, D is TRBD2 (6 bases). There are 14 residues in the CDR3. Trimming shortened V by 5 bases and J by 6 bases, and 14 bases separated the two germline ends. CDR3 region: CASSLRDSSNEQFF. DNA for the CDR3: TGTGCCAGCAGTCTCCGGGACTCTAGCAATGAGCAGTTCTTC.

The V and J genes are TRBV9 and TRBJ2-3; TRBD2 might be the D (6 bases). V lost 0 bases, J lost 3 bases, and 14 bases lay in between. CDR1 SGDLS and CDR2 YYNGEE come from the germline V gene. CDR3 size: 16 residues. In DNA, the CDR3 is TGTGCCAGCAGCGTAGACGGAGGGGTCTGGACAGATACGCAGTATTTT. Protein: CASSVDGGVWTDTQYF. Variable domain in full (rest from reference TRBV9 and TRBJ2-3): DSGVTQTPKHLITATGQRVTLRCSPRSGDLSVYWYQQSLDQGLQFLIQYYNGEERAKGNILERFSAQQFPDLHSELNLSSLELGDSALYFCASSVDGGVWTDTQYFGPGTRLTVL.

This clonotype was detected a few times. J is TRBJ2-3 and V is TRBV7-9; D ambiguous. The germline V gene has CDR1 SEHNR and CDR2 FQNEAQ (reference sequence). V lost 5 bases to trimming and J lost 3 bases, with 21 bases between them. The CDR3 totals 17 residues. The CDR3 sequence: CASSTSRGMQWTDTQYF. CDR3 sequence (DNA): TGTGCCAGCAGCACTTCCCGTGGGATGCAGTGGACAGATACGCAGTATTTT.

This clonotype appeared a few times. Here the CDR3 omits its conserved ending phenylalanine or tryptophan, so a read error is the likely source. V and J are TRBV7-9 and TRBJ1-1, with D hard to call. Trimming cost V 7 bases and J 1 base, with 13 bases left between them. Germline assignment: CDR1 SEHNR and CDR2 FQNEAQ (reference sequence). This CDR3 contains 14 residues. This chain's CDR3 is CASMVGPENTEAFV. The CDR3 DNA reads TGTGCCAGCATGGTTGGGCCGGAGAACACTGAAGCTTTCGTT.

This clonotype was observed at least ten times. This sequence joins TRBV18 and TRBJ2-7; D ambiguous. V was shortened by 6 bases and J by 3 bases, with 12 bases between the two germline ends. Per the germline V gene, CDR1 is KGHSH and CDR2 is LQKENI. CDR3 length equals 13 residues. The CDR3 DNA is TGTGCCAGCTCGCCGCCTGTGGGCTACGAGCAGTACTTC. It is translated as CASSPPVGYEQYF.

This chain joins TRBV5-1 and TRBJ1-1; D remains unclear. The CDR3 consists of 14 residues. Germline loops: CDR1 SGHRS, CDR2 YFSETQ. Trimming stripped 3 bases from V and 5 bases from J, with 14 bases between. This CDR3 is CASSSTGSRTEAFF. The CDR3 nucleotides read TGCGCCAGCAGCTCCACGGGTAGTAGGACTGAAGCTTTCTTT.

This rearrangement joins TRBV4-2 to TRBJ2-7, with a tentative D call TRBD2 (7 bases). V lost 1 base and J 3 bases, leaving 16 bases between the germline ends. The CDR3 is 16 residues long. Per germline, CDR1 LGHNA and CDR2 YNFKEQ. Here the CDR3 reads CASSQGSGAGDYEQYF. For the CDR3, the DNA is TGTGCCAGCAGCCAAGGTTCGGGGGCGGGAGACTACGAGCAGTACTTC.